This TCR beta chain was captured in a study of monozygotic twins with inflammatory bowel disease. Whole-study results and caveats: Especially with disease activity, IBD patients shared fewer clonotypes with others than healthy twins did. Separate T cell subtypes could not be resolved from one another.

In germline, CDR1 is MNHEY, CDR2 SMNVEV (reference sequence). CDR3 length: 14 amino acids. To note about this clonotype: The antigen remains unidentified.

Added by template switching were UMIs that each held a 6-nucleotide sample barcode. TCRdb derives one entry per CDR3 protein from the 5' RACE reads, leaving out DNA. Here the sample table reports about 160,000 distinct CDR3 sequences. This TCR was sampled from a human donor with ulcerative colitis or Crohn's disease, or a healthy co-twin of an affected twin (not recorded which). The source material was blood. The rearrangement uses TRBV27 and TRBJ2-7. CDR3 sequence reads: CASSSHGTHYEQYF.